Each of the 25 T cell receptor beta chains below was sequenced from the same sample in a study of T-cell reconstitution after alpha-beta-depleted transplantation in children (dated by TCRdb to about 2016). Reading the label with the study, this specimen's treatment or condition is: allogeneic hematopoietic cell transplantation with graft depleted of TCRalphabeta T cells and CD19 B cells. The library was obtained by PCR. Sequenced using an Illumina HiSeq 2500. To normalize quantification of the TCRbeta repertoire, the TCR libraries were built with molecular barcoding that relied on unique molecular identifiers. TCRdb applied fastp at Q25 and MiXCR to the public reads, then kept only in-frame beta chains. Each record represents a unique CDR3 protein, reported with the most common genes and DNA among its rows. The sample profile shows about 70,000 distinct CDR3 sequences; about a tenth of them were found once. Clones ranked in the top ten supply roughly 13% of the sample.

This material consisted of PBMCs, taken before TCRalphabeta/CD19-depleted stem cell transplant. The receptors come from a boy younger than 18 with acute myeloid leukemia, due to receive a stem cell transplant.

The sample holds many counts of this clonotype. CDR3 DNA sequence: TGTGCCAGCAGCCCCCGGGTGAACTACGAGCAGTACGTC. Its protein is CASSPRVNYEQYV. V is TRBV7-9 and J is TRBJ2-7; D call uncertain. The germline V gene encodes CDR1 SEHNR and CDR2 FQNEAQ (reference sequence). The ends were cut back, 5 bases at V and 3 bases at J, with 11 bases in the middle. The CDR3 is made up of 13 amino acids.

This clonotype showed up many times. The DNA for the CDR3 is TGTGCCAGCAGTGACTCTAATGCTGGGGGTGGCTACACCTTC. Protein sequence: CASSDSNAGGGYTF. The V and J genes are TRBV6-4 and TRBJ1-2; TRBD1 might be the D (5 bases). Germline CDR1 reads MRHNA; CDR2 reads SNTAGT. CDR3 length: 14 residues. Trimming removed 0 bases from V and 7 bases from J, with 12 bases in between.

The gene calls are TRBV24-1 and TRBJ1-2; 8 bases match TRBD1. The CDR3 extends over 15 amino acids. V lost 3 bases, J lost 3 bases, and 5 bases stayed unmatched. CDR1 KGHDR and CDR2 SFDVKD come from the germline V gene. In DNA form, the CDR3 reads TGTGCCACCAGTGATGCCTCGGGACAGGACTATGGCTACACCTTC. Translated, it gives CATSDASGQDYGYTF.

This clonotype has at least ten counts. This chain links TRBV5-4 with TRBJ2-6; D gene ambiguous. There are 14 residues in the CDR3. V gave up 5 bases and J gave up 0 bases, with 6 bases separating them. Germline V gene lookup returns CDR1 SGHNT and CDR2 YYREEE (reference sequence). CDR3 nucleotide sequence: TGTGCCAGCAGAACAGACTCTGGGGCCAACGTCCTGACTTTC. It yields the protein CASRTDSGANVLTF.

This clonotype was detected ten times or more. V is TRBV7-9 and J is TRBJ1-1, with TRBD1 as a possible D gene (5 bases). The CDR3 runs to 16 residues. Trimming removed 1 base from V and 4 bases from J, with 16 bases in between. CDR1 and CDR2 (germline): SEHNR, FQNEAQ (reference sequence). CDR3 region: CASSLELVAGGTEAFF. In DNA form, the CDR3 reads TGTGCCAGCAGCTTAGAGTTGGTAGCCGGGGGCACTGAAGCTTTCTTT.

This clonotype was found many times. The genes are TRBV11-2 and TRBJ2-1; 7 nucleotides align to TRBD1. V was pared by 3 bases and J by 6 bases, with 8 bases of the junction left unmatched. The CDR3 is 15 residues long. From germline, CDR1 is SGHAT and CDR2 FQNNGV. The CDR3 bases are TGTGCCAGCAGCTTTACCGGGACAGACCGCAATGAGCAGTTCTTC. It is translated as CASSFTGTDRNEQFF.

This clonotype was detected ten times or more. The chain has TRBV4-2 and TRBJ2-1; tentatively, D is TRBD1 (6 bases). Germline CDR1 and CDR2: LGHNA and YNFKEQ. The germline V and J ends were trimmed by 0 bases and 5 bases, with 8 bases remaining between them. This CDR3 contains 14 residues. The DNA of the CDR3 is TGTGCCAGCAGCCAAGAACAGGGAGACAATGAGCAGTTCTTC. Translating it yields CASSQEQGDNEQFF.

This clonotype was seen repeatedly, ten times or more. The chain has TRBV27 and TRBJ2-7; a possible D gene is TRBD1 (7 bases). V was clipped by 3 bases and J by 5 bases, with 14 bases between them. Germline V CDR1 and CDR2: MNHEY, SMNVEV (reference sequence). This CDR3 comprises 14 residues. CDR3 region: CASSFKQGRNEQYF. CDR3 coding DNA: TGTGCCAGCAGTTTCAAACAGGGGAGGAACGAGCAGTACTTC.

In its sample, this clonotype was seen a few times. The CDR3 DNA sequence: TGCAGCGTTGTAGGGGGAGGCTACAATGAGCAGTTCTTC. Protein: CSVVGGGYNEQFF. This chain connects TRBV29-1 to TRBJ2-1; D tentatively fits TRBD1 or TRBD2 (6 bases each). In germline, CDR1 is SQVTM, CDR2 ANQGSEA. The CDR3 runs 13 residues. V was clipped by 4 bases and J by 3 bases, with 10 bases between them.

This clonotype was found many times. The chain couples TRBV11-2 to TRBJ1-1, with TRBD1 identical over 9 bases. This CDR3 is built from 14 residues. The J segment lost 5 bases and the V segment lost 7 bases, leaving 8 bases of the junction unmatched. The V gene's germline CDR1 is SGHAT and CDR2 FQNNGV. The CDR3 loop reads CASTQRDRVTEAFF. In DNA form, the CDR3 reads TGTGCCAGCACTCAACGGGACAGGGTTACTGAAGCTTTCTTT. Complete variable domain (other parts from reference TRBV11-2 and TRBJ1-1): EAGVAQSPRYKIIEKRQSVAFWCNPISGHATLYWYQQILGQGPKLLIQFQNNGVVDDSQLPKDRFSAERLKGVDSTLKIQPAKLEDSAVYLCASTQRDRVTEAFFGQGTRLTVV.

This clonotype has ten or more counts. This rearrangement joins TRBV7-9 to TRBJ2-2, with D perhaps matching TRBD1 (5 bases). Germline CDR1 and CDR2: SEHNR and FQNEAQ (reference sequence). The CDR3 is made up of 14 amino acids. Trimming took off 5 bases at V and 4 bases at J, with 11 bases between the two ends. CDR3 in amino acids: CASSPGLGTGELFF. The DNA of the CDR3 is TGTGCCAGCAGCCCAGGGCTGGGCACCGGGGAGCTGTTTTTT.

In this sample, this clonotype turned up many times. The rearrangement uses TRBV5-6 and TRBJ1-1, with 8 positions matching TRBD1. There are 14 residues in the CDR3. Trimming at V came to 2 bases and at J to 11 bases, leaving 11 bases not matched to a gene. The germline V gene encodes CDR1 SGHDT and CDR2 YYEEEE. The CDR3 DNA sequence: TGTGCCAGCAGCTTATCCCTGGGACAGGCCGAGGCTTTCTTT. Translating it yields CASSLSLGQAEAFF.

This clonotype was detected many times. The chain is built from TRBV7-6 and TRBJ1-1; no clear D. Germline V gives CDR1 SGHVS, CDR2 FNYEAQ. This CDR3 region has 13 residues. The V end was cut by 1 base, the J end by 6 bases, with 9 bases between. CDR3 DNA sequence: TGTGCCAGCAGCTTAGAGATCGGATCTGAAGCTTTCTTT. It encodes CASSLEIGSEAFF.

This clonotype has ten or more counts. V and J are TRBV12-3 or TRBV12-4 and TRBJ2-7, with D perhaps TRBD1 (6 bases). With 7 bases removed from V and 0 bases from J, the gap between germline ends came to 16 bases. This CDR3 has 15 amino acids. The DNA of the CDR3 is TGTGCCAGCACCAAGGACAGAAGCCCCTCCTACGAGCAGTACTTC. This encodes CASTKDRSPSYEQYF.

This clonotype has ten or more counts. The chain joins TRBV10-3 to TRBJ1-4; a possible D gene is TRBD1 (5 bases). The CDR3 runs 13 residues. Trimming removed 8 bases from V and 5 bases from J, with 12 bases in between. Germline CDR1 ENHRY, CDR2 SYGVKD. The CDR3 DNA follows: TGTGCCATCGGGACGGACCTCAATGAAAAACTGTTTTTT. It specifies CAIGTDLNEKLFF.

This clonotype was observed at least ten times. This chain uses TRBV6-5 with TRBJ2-7; 7 bases fit TRBD1. In germline, CDR1 is MNHEY, CDR2 SVGAGI. CDR3 length: 16 residues. V shed 2 bases and J 4 bases; nucleotides not matched to a gene: 11. In DNA, the CDR3 is TGTGCCAGCAGTTACGCCCCACAGGGGACGGTTTACGAGCAGTACTTC. Its protein product is CASSYAPQGTVYEQYF.

On this clonotype: A much bigger clone sits one base away, suggesting this may be a read error. The CDR3 DNA is TGTGCCAGCAGCTGGACTAGCGGGAGCTATGAGCAGTTCTTC. This sequence encodes CASSWTSGSYEQFF. V gene TRBV11-2 combines with J gene TRBJ2-1; TRBD2 agrees at 13 bases. The CDR3 runs 14 residues. Germline V CDR1 and CDR2: SGHAT, FQNNGV. V shed 4 bases, J shed 8 bases, and the junction held 2 bases outside the gene matches. Drawing the rest from reference TRBV11-2 and TRBJ2-1, the complete variable domain is EAGVAQSPRYKIIEKRQSVAFWCNPISGHATLYWYQQILGQGPKLLIQFQNNGVVDDSQLPKDRFSAERLKGVDSTLKIQPAKLEDSAVYLCASSWTSGSYEQFFGPGTRLTVL.

This clonotype was counted ten times or more. V gene TRBV12-3 or TRBV12-4 combines with J gene TRBJ2-3, with 10 bases matching TRBD2. Trimming took 7 bases from V and 5 from J; bases not matched to a gene: 12. The CDR3 sequence is 16 residues long. As DNA, the CDR3 is TGTGCCAGCACCAAAGGAGCGGGGGGGCCTATAGATACGCAGTATTTT. It yields the protein CASTKGAGGPIDTQYF.

This clonotype was recorded many times. The chain combines TRBV20-1 with TRBJ2-1; TRBD2 might be the D (7 bases). Germline CDR1 is DFQATT and CDR2 is SNEGSKA (reference sequence). There are 14 residues in the CDR3. Trimming pared 4 bases from V and 6 bases from J, leaving 16 bases between. The CDR3 is CSATGAGVFNEQFF. CDR3 DNA sequence: TGCAGTGCTACGGGGGCGGGAGTGTTCAATGAGCAGTTCTTC.

At least ten counts were recorded for this clonotype. The chain employs TRBV7-2 and TRBJ2-2, with unresolved D. CDR1 and CDR2 (germline): SGHTA, FQGNSA. V shed 1 base and J shed 4 bases, with 10 bases lying between them. The CDR3 covers 15 residues. CDR3 DNA sequence: TGTGCCAGCAGCTTAGGATGGGGATCCACCGGGGAGCTGTTTTTT. Amino acids: CASSLGWGSTGELFF. Full variable domain (remainder filled in from reference TRBV7-2 and TRBJ2-2): GAGVSQSPSNKVTEKGKDVELRCDPISGHTALYWYRQSLGQGLEFLIYFQGNSAPDKSGLPSDRFSAERTGGSVSTLTIQRTQQEDSAVYLCASSLGWGSTGELFFGEGSRLTVL.

This clonotype was counted at least ten times. The V call is TRBV9, the J call TRBJ2-7, with D possibly being TRBD2 (5 bases). V was pared by 5 bases and J by 6 bases, with 21 bases between. Germline V gene lookup returns CDR1 SGDLS and CDR2 YYNGEE. CDR3 size: 15 residues. The CDR3 loop reads CASSLGLTPFGEQYF. CDR3 bases: TGTGCCAGCAGTTTAGGACTCACCCCTTTTGGCGAGCAGTACTTC.

This clonotype has a count of ten or more. This chain links TRBV7-2 with TRBJ1-5; 7 nucleotides match TRBD1. CDR1 and CDR2 (germline): SGHTA, FQGNSA. The V gene end was trimmed by 2 bases and the J gene end by 2 bases; junction bases not matched to a gene: 9. The CDR3 length is 17 residues. This CDR3 is CASSLYPRGGGNQPQHF. DNA for the CDR3: TGTGCCAGCAGCTTATACCCCAGGGGGGGTGGCAATCAGCCCCAGCATTTT.

This clonotype was seen repeatedly, ten times or more. V usage is TRBV29-1 and J usage is TRBJ2-2; TRBD2 matches 8 bases. The CDR3 has 16 amino acids. In germline, CDR1 is SQVTM, CDR2 ANQGSEA. Unmatched junction bases numbered 12, after V lost 7 bases and J lost 2 bases. This chain's CDR3 is CSAGDVAGGNTGELFF. The CDR3 nucleotides read TGCAGCGCGGGGGATGTCGCGGGGGGCAACACCGGGGAGCTGTTTTTT.

The genes are TRBV20-1 and TRBJ2-7; TRBD2 aligns across 7 bases. V trimming: 0 bases; J trimming: 5 bases; junction bases outside the gene matches: 13. The CDR3 runs 16 residues. Germline lookup yields CDR1 DFQATT and CDR2 SNEGSKA (reference sequence). DNA of the CDR3: TGCAGTGCTAGAGACCCCTCCTCCGGGAGGTTCCACGAGCAGTACTTC. Its protein product is CSARDPSSGRFHEQYF.

This clonotype was observed many times. This chain connects TRBV6-5 to TRBJ1-4; D is unclear. Germline V CDR1 and CDR2: MNHEY, SVGAGI. This CDR3 comprises 14 residues. V lost 2 bases, J lost 2 bases, and 6 bases lay in between. DNA for the CDR3: TGTGCCAGCAGTTACGGGAGGACTAATGAAAAACTGTTTTTT. Its protein is CASSYGRTNEKLFF.